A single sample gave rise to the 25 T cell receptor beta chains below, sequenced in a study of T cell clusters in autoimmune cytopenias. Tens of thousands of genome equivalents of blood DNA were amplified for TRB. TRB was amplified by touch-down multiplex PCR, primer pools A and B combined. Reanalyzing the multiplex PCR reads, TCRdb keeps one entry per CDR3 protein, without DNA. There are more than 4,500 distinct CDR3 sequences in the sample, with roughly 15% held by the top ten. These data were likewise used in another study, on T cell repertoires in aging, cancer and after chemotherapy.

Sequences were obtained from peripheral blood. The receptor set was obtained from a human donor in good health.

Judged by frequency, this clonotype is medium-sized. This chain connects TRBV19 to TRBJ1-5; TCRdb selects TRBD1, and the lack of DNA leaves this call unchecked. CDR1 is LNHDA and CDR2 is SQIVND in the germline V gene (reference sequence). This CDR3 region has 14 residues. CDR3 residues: CASSIRRDSVYQHF.

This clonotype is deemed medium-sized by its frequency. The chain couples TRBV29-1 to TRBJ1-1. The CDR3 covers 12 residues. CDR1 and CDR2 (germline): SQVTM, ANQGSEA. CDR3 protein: CSAGYPDTEAFF.

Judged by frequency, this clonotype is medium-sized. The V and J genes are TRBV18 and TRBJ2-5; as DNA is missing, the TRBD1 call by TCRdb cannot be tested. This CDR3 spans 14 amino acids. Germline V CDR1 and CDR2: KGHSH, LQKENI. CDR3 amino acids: CASSPSLQEATQYF. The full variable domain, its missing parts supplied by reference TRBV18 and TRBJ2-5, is NAGVMQNPRHLVRRRGQEARLRCSPMKGHSHVYWYRQLPEEGLKFMVYLQKENIIDESGMPKERFSAEFPKEGPSILRIQQVVRGDSAAYFCASSPSLQEATQYFGPGTRLLVL.

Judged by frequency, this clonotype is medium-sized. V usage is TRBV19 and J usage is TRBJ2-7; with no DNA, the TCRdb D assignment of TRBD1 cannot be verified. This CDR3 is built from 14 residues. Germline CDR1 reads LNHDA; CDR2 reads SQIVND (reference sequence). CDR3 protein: CASSGGTVAYEQYF.

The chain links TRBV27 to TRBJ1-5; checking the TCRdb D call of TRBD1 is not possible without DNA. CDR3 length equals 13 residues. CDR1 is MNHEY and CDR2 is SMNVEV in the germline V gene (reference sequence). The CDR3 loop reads CASSGVGVQPQHF.

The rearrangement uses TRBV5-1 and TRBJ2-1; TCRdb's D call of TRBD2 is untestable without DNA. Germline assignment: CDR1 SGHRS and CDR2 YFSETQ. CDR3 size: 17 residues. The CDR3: CASSPALAGFTYNEQFF.

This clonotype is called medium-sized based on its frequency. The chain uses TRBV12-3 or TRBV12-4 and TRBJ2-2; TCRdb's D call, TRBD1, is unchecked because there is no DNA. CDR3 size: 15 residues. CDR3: CASSLSGGVIGELFF.

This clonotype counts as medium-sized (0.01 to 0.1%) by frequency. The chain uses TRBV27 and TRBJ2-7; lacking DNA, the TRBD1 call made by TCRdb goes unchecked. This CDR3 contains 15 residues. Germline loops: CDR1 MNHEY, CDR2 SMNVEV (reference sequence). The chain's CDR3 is CASSPSGTGAYEQYF.

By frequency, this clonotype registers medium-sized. CDR3 sequence: CASSPPGTDEKLFF. The rearrangement links TRBV18 to TRBJ1-4; as DNA is missing, the TRBD1 call by TCRdb cannot be tested. Germline lookup yields CDR1 KGHSH and CDR2 LQKENI. CDR3 length equals 14 residues.

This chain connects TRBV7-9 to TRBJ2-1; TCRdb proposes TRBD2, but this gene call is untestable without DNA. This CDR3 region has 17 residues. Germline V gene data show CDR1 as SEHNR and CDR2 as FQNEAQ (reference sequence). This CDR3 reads CASSLLAGTGKYNEQFF.

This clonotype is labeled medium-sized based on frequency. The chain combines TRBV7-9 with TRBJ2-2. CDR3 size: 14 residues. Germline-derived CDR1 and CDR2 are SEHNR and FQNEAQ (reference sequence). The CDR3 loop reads CASSLGANTGELFF.

Here the CDR3 reads CASSLTGIGNTDTQYF. The chain combines TRBV4-3 with TRBJ2-3; TCRdb's D call, TRBD1, is unchecked because there is no DNA. Germline V CDR1 and CDR2: LGHNA, YSLEER. The CDR3 length is 16 residues.

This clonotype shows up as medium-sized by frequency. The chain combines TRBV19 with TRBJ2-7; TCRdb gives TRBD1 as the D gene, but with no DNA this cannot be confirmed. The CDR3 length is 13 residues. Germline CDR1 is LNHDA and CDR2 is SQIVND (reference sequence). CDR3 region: CASRMGYSGEQYF.

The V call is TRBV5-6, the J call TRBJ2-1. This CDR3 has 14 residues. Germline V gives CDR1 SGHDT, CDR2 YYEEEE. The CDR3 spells CASSWGETRNEQFF. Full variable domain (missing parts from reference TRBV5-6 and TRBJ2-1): DAGVTQSPTHLIKTRGQQVTLRCSPKSGHDTVSWYQQALGQGPQFIFQYYEEEERQRGNFPDRFSGHQFPNYSSELNVNALLLGDSALYLCASSWGETRNEQFFGPGTRLTVL.

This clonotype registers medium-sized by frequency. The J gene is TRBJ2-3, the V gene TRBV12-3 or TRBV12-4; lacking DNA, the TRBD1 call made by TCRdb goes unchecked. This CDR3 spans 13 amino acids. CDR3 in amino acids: CASSLGQADTQYF.

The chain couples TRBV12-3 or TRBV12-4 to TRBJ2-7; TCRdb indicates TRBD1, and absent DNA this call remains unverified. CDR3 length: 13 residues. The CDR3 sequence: CASSRDRGYEQYF.

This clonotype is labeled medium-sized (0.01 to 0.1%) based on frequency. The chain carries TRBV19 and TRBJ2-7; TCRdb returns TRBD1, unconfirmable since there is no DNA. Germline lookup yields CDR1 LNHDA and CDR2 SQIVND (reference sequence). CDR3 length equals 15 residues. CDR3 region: CASSVTGTATYEQYF.

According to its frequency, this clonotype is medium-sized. CDR3 sequence: CASRNLGQKNEKLFF. V is TRBV19 and J is TRBJ1-4. Germline V CDR1 and CDR2: LNHDA, SQIVND (reference sequence). This CDR3 spans 15 amino acids.

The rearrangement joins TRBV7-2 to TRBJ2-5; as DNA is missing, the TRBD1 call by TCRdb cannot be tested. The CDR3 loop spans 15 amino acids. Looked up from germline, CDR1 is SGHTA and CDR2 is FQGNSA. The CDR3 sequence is CASSYGQGAQETQYF.

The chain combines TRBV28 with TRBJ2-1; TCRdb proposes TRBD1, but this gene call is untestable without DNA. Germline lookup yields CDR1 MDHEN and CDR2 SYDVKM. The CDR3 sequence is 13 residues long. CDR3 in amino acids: CASSFRGRVEQFF.

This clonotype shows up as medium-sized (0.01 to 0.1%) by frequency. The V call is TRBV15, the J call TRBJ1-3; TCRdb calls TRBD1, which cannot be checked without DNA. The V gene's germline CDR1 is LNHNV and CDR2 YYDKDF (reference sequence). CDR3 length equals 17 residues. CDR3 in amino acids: CATSRGSGQGTRNTIYF.

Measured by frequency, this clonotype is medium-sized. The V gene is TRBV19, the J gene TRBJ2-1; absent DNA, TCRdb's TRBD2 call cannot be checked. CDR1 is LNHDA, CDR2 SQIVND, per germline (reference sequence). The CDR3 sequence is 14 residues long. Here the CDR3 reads CASSMRGGWDEQFF.

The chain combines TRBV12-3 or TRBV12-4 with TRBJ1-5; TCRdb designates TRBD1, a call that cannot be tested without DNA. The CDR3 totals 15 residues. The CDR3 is CASRAQGVNNQPQHF.

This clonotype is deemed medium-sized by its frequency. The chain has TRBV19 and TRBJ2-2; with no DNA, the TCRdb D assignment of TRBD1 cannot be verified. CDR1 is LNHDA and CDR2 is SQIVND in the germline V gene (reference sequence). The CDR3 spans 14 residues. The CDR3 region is CASVEQGNTGELFF. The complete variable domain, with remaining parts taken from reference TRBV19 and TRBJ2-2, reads DGGITQSPKYLFRKEGQNVTLSCEQNLNHDAMYWYRQDPGQGLRLIYYSQIVNDFQKGDIAEGYSVSREKKESFPLTVTSAQKNPTAFYLCASVEQGNTGELFFGEGSRLTVL.

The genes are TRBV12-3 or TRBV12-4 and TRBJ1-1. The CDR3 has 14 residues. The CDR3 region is CASSLGRSNTEAFF.